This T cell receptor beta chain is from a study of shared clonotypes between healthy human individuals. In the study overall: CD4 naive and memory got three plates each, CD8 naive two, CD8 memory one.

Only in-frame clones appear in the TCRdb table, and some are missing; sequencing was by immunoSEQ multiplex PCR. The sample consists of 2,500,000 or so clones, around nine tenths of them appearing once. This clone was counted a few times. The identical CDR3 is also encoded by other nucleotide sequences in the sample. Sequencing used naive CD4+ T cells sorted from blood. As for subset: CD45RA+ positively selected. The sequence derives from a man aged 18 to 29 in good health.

The CDR3 here is CASSLGTNEKLFF. The DNA of the CDR3 is TGCGCCAGCAGCTTGGGGACTAATGAAAAACTGTTTTTT. The chain combines TRBV5-1 with TRBJ1-4; D call uncertain. The CDR3 sequence is 13 residues long. V lost 0 bases and J 2 bases, leaving 2 bases between the germline ends. Germline CDR1 SGHRS, CDR2 YFSETQ.